This note documents a single TCR beta chain sequence. The data were obtained in a study of response to subunit inactivated influenza vaccine. TCRdb redid the calling of the RT-PCR reads with MiXCR, one entry per CDR3 protein. This table has more than 450,000 distinct CDR3 sequences, 11% appearing once. The CDR3 length is 12 residues. Germline V lookup: CDR1 DFQATT, CDR2 SNEGSKA (reference sequence). Trimming shortened V by 5 bases and J by 8 bases, and 15 bases separated the two germline ends. These data also formed part of another study, on T cells expressing NK-cell markers. Turning to that study: 5'RACE template switching with UMIs generated TCR beta cDNA. The study sequenced eight donors, seven HCMV-seropositive and one seronegative. For several donors, the dominant NKG2C+ clonotypes made up roughly 1.0-7.0% of their CD8+ T cells.

This chain connects TRBV20-1 to TRBJ1-2; D gene uncertain. The source was PBMCs from blood, collected on the day of vaccination. The clonotype was recovered from a man aged 50 to 60 who received an inactivated influenza vaccine. This chain's CDR3 is CSAPSSGWGYTF. In DNA, the CDR3 is TGCAGTGCTCCCTCAAGTGGATGGGGCTACACCTTC.